This is a list of T cell receptor beta chains from one sample in a study of identical twins. MiXCR, run by TCRdb on the 5' RACE reads, gives a single entry per CDR3 protein. The sample holds 500,000 or so distinct CDR3 sequences, roughly a fifth seen once. The data were also submitted as part of a second study, on T cells expressing NK-cell markers.

The source material was CD4+ T cells sorted from blood. The origin of the receptors is a young woman in good health. CDR3s include the opening cysteine and the closing phenylalanine or tryptophan. D genes are given only for firm matches. Some rows have no size entry. The others give once, few or many, or a class for an expanded clone.

j_gene	d_gene	abundance	len	v_gene	CDR3nt	CDR3aa
TRBJ1-1	-	few	15	TRBV6-5	TGTGCCAGCAGTTACTCGATCAGGGGTCGCACTGAAGCTTTCTTT	CASSYSIRGRTEAFF
TRBJ2-3	-	-	12	TRBV25-1	TGTGCCAGCAGCCCTACGGGAAGTACGCAGTATTTT	CASSPTGSTQYF
TRBJ2-1	-	few	15	TRBV24-1	TGTGCCACCAGTGATTACGCTAGCTCCTACAATGAGCAGTTCTTC	CATSDYASSYNEQFF
TRBJ2-3	-	few	15	TRBV29-1	TGCAGCACACGACGGGGGGCAGCGGGACCAGATACGCAGTATTTT	CSTRRGAAGPDTQYF
TRBJ1-5	-	-	15	TRBV7-2	TGTGCCAGCACCGAGGCCGGGACAAAGAATAAGCCCCAGCATTTT	CASTEAGTKNKPQHF
TRBJ2-1	-	many	13	TRBV7-9	TGTGCCAGCAGCTCGACCGCCTACAATGAGCAGTTCTTC	CASSSTAYNEQFF
TRBJ2-7	-	-	17	TRBV7-2	TGTGCCAGCAGCTTAGCGTCCCTACGTACAGCTGGCTACGAGCGGTACTTC	CASSLASLRTAGYERYF
TRBJ2-7	TRBD1	few	13	TRBV29-1	TGCAGCGTCCAGGGACAGGGCTCCTACGAGCAGTACTTC	CSVQGQGSYEQYF
TRBJ2-6	-	-	14	TRBV14	TGTGCCAGCAGGCTTGCTGGGGGGGCCAACGTCCTGACTTTC	CASRLAGGANVLTF
TRBJ1-5	TRBD1	few	15	TRBV12-3/TRBV12-4	TGTGCCAGCAGTACGGAGGACAGGTTCAATCAGCCCCAGCATTTT	CASSTEDRFNQPQHF
TRBJ2-3	-	few	15	TRBV12-3/TRBV12-4	TGTGCCAGCAACTTTGGGACCCTAGGAGCAGATACGCAGTATTTT	CASNFGTLGADTQYF
TRBJ2-5	TRBD2	few	12	TRBV20-1	TGCAGTGCCCGGGGGGGCCCTCAGACCCAGTACTTC	CSARGGPQTQYF
TRBJ2-3	TRBD2	few	14	TRBV20-1	TGCAGTGCCACCGGGACTAGCGGGAGAGATACGCAGTATTTT	CSATGTSGRDTQYF
TRBJ1-2	-	few	12	TRBV12-3/TRBV12-4	TGTGCCAGCAGCAGAGTTAACTATGGCTACACCTTC	CASSRVNYGYTF